The 30 T cell receptor beta chains below come from one sample, sequenced in a study of T cell changes during pregnancy in multiple sclerosis. Assay used: immunoSEQ multiplex PCR; TCRdb lists only in-frame clones, some missing. Of fewer than 100,000 clones in the sample, 85% to 95% were seen once. The sample was peripheral blood, taken after pregnancy. The receptors derive from a female donor in good health, enrolled as a control in a pregnancy study.

The chain links TRBV29-1 to TRBJ1-2; 8 bases match TRBD1. The germline gives CDR1 SQVTM, CDR2 ANQGSEA. The V segment lost 5 bases and the J segment 4 bases; nucleotides outside the gene matches: 6. The CDR3 contains 13 residues. In nucleotides, the CDR3 is TGCAGCGTTCACGACAGGGGAGGCTATGGCTACACCTTC. Translated: CSVHDRGGYGYTF.

The rearrangement links TRBV29-1 to TRBJ2-7; 13 nucleotides line up with TRBD2. Germline CDR1 is SQVTM and CDR2 is ANQGSEA. CDR3 length: 13 residues. The junction had 3 bases not matched to a gene; V was cut back by 7 bases and J by 3 bases. The CDR3 nucleotides read TGCAGCGGCTGGACTAGCGGGAGCTACGAGCAGTACTTC. Translating it yields CSGWTSGSYEQYF.

The rearrangement links TRBV6-5 to TRBJ2-1; perhaps TRBD2 as D (5 bases). Trimming left V 7 bases short and J 3 bases short, with 16 bases between. Germline V gives CDR1 MNHEY, CDR2 SVGAGI. This CDR3 contains 15 residues. The CDR3 is CASNPLRVGYNEQFF. CDR3 bases: TGTGCCAGCAATCCCTTGCGGGTGGGCTACAATGAGCAGTTCTTC.

This chain uses TRBV11-2 with TRBJ2-1, with a tentative D call TRBD2 (8 bases). Germline CDR1 is SGHAT and CDR2 is FQNNGV. There are 17 residues in the CDR3. V lost 7 bases, J lost 1 base, and 20 bases lay in between. CDR3: CASIPGQLAGSYNEQFF. CDR3 bases: TGTGCCAGCATACCGGGACAGCTAGCGGGTTCCTACAATGAGCAGTTCTTC.

The chain carries TRBV6-5 and TRBJ1-1, with 7 bases that match TRBD1. Germline V gene sequence: CDR1 MNHEY, CDR2 SVGAGI. V lost 2 bases and J lost 1; bases outside the gene matches: 1. The CDR3 is made up of 14 amino acids. The DNA for the CDR3 is TGTGCCAGCAGTTACGGGACAGCGAACACTGAAGCTTTCTTT. It encodes CASSYGTANTEAFF.

The CDR3 protein is CASSLAGTGSGNTEAFF. The CDR3 nucleotides read TGTGCCAGCAGCTTAGCCGGGACAGGGTCGGGGAACACTGAAGCTTTCTTT. V and J are TRBV7-9 and TRBJ1-1; 9 bases fit TRBD1. With V trimmed by 0 bases and J by 1 base, 6 bases remained unmatched. Germline CDR1 is SEHNR and CDR2 is FQNEAQ (reference sequence). CDR3 length: 17 amino acids. Combining the CDR3 with reference TRBV7-9 and TRBJ1-1 gives the whole variable domain DTGVSQNPRHKITKRGQNVTFRCDPISEHNRLYWYRQTLGQGPEFLTYFQNEAQLEKSRLLSDRFSAERPKGSFSTLEIQRTEQGDSAMYLCASSLAGTGSGNTEAFFGQGTRLTVV.

V usage is TRBV4-2 and J usage is TRBJ2-2; 14 positions match TRBD2. The V and J ends lost 4 bases and 7 bases, in that order; junction bases with no gene match: 5. The germline V gene has CDR1 LGHNA and CDR2 YNFKEQ. This CDR3 has 16 residues. The CDR3 coding sequence is TGTGCCAGCAGCCCTCCGGGACTAGCGGGAGACGGGGAGCTGTTTTTT. This encodes CASSPPGLAGDGELFF.

This clone is a singleton in its sample. V gene TRBV30 combines with J gene TRBJ2-7, with 8 bases that match TRBD2. This CDR3 region has 15 residues. J lost 0 bases, V lost 5 bases, and 9 bases had no gene match. CDR1 is GTSNPN and CDR2 is SVGIG in the germline V gene (reference sequence). The CDR3 sequence is CAWGDGAGGSYEQYF. The CDR3 DNA sequence: TGTGCCTGGGGGGACGGGGCGGGAGGCTCCTACGAGCAGTACTTC.

The chain is built from TRBV10-1 and TRBJ2-4; weak D call: TRBD1 (6 bases). Trimming removed 7 bases from V and 1 base from J, with 14 bases in between. This CDR3 is built from 15 residues. The germline CDR1 and CDR2 sequences are WNHNN and SYGVQD (reference sequence). CDR3 nucleotide sequence: TGCGCCAGCACGGACAGCCCTGGGGCCAAAAACATTCAGTACTTC. This gives the protein CASTDSPGAKNIQYF.

V and J are TRBV30 and TRBJ2-7; 7 bases are a match to TRBD1. Germline V CDR1 and CDR2: GTSNPN, SVGIG (reference sequence). V lost 8 bases and J lost 5; bases outside the gene matches: 15. CDR3 length: 14 amino acids. CDR3 amino acids: CALMHERQGHEQYF. CDR3 DNA: TGTGCCCTCATGCACGAGAGACAGGGCCACGAGCAGTACTTC.

The chain couples TRBV28 to TRBJ1-4; maybe TRBD1 (6 bases). The CDR3 totals 14 residues. CDR1 and CDR2 from the germline V gene are MDHEN and SYDVKM. V was shortened by 6 bases and J by 12 bases, with 20 bases between the two germline ends. CDR3 bases: TGTGCCAGCAGAGAGGACAGCCAAAACTGGGAACTGTTTTTT. As protein: CASREDSQNWELFF.

This rearrangement joins TRBV10-3 to TRBJ1-3, with 7 bases that match TRBD1. Trimming took 8 bases from V and 0 from J; bases not matched to a gene: 7. The CDR3 length is 15 residues. Germline V CDR1 and CDR2: ENHRY, SYGVKD. In DNA form, the CDR3 reads TGTGCCATCTGGACAGGAATTTTCTCTGGAAACACCATATATTTT. It is translated as CAIWTGIFSGNTIYF.

The rearrangement links TRBV7-3 to TRBJ2-3; TRBD2 agrees at 12 bases. With 5 bases clipped from V and 1 base from J, the junction kept 4 bases outside the gene matches. CDR1 is SGHTA, CDR2 FQGTGA, per germline. The CDR3 consists of 16 residues. CDR3 sequence reads: CASSPTSGRRTDTQYF. CDR3 nucleotide sequence: TGTGCCAGCAGCCCAACTAGCGGGAGGCGCACAGATACGCAGTATTTT. The full variable domain, in which reference TRBV7-3 and TRBJ2-3 provide the parts outside the CDR3, is GAGVSQTPSNKVTEKGKYVELRCDPISGHTALYWYRQSLGQGPEFLIYFQGTGAADDSGLPNDRFFAVRPEGSVSTLKIQRTERGDSAVYLCASSPTSGRRTDTQYFGPGTRLTVL.

The chain combines TRBV28 with TRBJ2-7, with 12 positions matching TRBD2. Per the germline V gene, CDR1 is MDHEN and CDR2 is SYDVKM. V was clipped by 6 bases and J by 1 base; unmatched bases: 7. The CDR3 length is 16 residues. The DNA of the CDR3 is TGTGCCAGCAGCTACTGGGGACTAGCGGGTTCCTACGAGCAGTACTTC. Its protein product is CASSYWGLAGSYEQYF.

This clone was counted only a few times. The chain links TRBV11-2 to TRBJ2-7; perhaps TRBD1 as D (5 bases). Between the trimmed V and J ends, which lost 5 bases and 6 bases, there was a span of 23 bases. Germline V gene data show CDR1 as SGHAT and CDR2 as FQNNGV. The CDR3 is 16 residues long. In nucleotides, the CDR3 is TGTGCCAGCAGCCCTCTAATTGGGCCCCTTCAGGGCGAGCAGTACTTC. Protein: CASSPLIGPLQGEQYF.

The chain has TRBV18 and TRBJ2-5, with TRBD2 as a possible D gene (5 bases). The CDR3 is 15 residues long. CDR1 is KGHSH, CDR2 LQKENI, per germline. Trimming cost V 2 bases and J 2 bases, with 12 bases left between them. CDR3 nucleotide sequence: TGTGCCAGCTCACCAAATGCCAGGACTCAAGAGACCCAGTACTTC. Translating it yields CASSPNARTQETQYF.

V and J are TRBV10-3 and TRBJ1-5; weak D call: TRBD1 (6 bases). The CDR3 sequence is 16 residues long. Trimming left V 3 bases short and J 3 bases short, with 15 bases between. The germline V gene encodes CDR1 ENHRY and CDR2 SYGVKD. The CDR3 spells CAISDATGQYNQPQHF. The CDR3 nucleotides read TGTGCCATCAGTGACGCCACAGGACAGTACAATCAGCCCCAGCATTTT.

This sequence joins TRBV9 and TRBJ1-1, with 8 bases lining up with TRBD1. The J segment lost 6 bases and the V segment lost 4 bases, leaving 8 bases of the junction unmatched. CDR1 is SGDLS and CDR2 is YYNGEE in the germline V gene. This CDR3 contains 14 residues. The CDR3 region has the DNA TGTGCCAGCAGCCCCGGACAGGGAACGGCTGAAGCTTTCTTT. Its protein product is CASSPGQGTAEAFF.

This clone was seen only once. The chain employs TRBV10-2 and TRBJ2-1; D unresolved. The CDR3 consists of 14 residues. The germline V gene has CDR1 WSHSY and CDR2 SAAADI. V was pared by 4 bases and J by 0 bases, with 7 bases between. DNA for the CDR3: TGCGCCAGCAGTGGCTGGAGCTCCTACAATGAGCAGTTCTTC. Amino acid sequence: CASSGWSSYNEQFF.

CDR3 nucleotide sequence: TGTGCCAGCAGCTTATTGTCCTATGAGCAGTTCTTC. Translation gives CASSLLSYEQFF. The rearrangement joins TRBV7-2 to TRBJ2-1; the D is unclear. The V end was cut by 2 bases, the J end by 8 bases, with 7 bases between. This CDR3 has 12 amino acids. The germline CDR1 and CDR2 sequences are SGHTA and FQGNSA.

This chain joins TRBV7-9 and TRBJ1-3; D unresolved. CDR3 size: 13 residues. Germline loops: CDR1 SEHNR, CDR2 FQNEAQ (reference sequence). V shed 5 bases and J shed 4 bases, with 9 bases lying between them. The CDR3 sequence is CASSPSSGNTIYF. For the CDR3, the DNA is TGTGCCAGCAGCCCAAGCTCCGGAAACACCATATATTTT.

V and J are TRBV9 and TRBJ2-7; D is perhaps TRBD2 (5 bases). The V end was cut by 1 base, the J end by 0 bases, with 11 bases between. The CDR3 extends over 15 amino acids. CDR1 and CDR2 (germline): SGDLS, YYNGEE. CDR3: CASSVYSGSSYEQYF. The DNA of the CDR3 is TGTGCCAGCAGCGTATACAGCGGAAGCTCCTACGAGCAGTACTTC.

This chain joins TRBV14 and TRBJ2-1, with D unresolved. CDR3 length equals 14 residues. Trimming removed 1 base from V and 4 bases from J, with 8 bases in between. Germline CDR1 SGHDN, CDR2 FVKESK. The CDR3 region is CASSQVWPYNEQFF. CDR3 nucleotide sequence: TGTGCCAGCAGCCAAGTGTGGCCATACAATGAGCAGTTCTTC.

The chain is built from TRBV19 and TRBJ2-3, with D possibly being TRBD2 (7 bases). The CDR3 covers 16 residues. Germline V gives CDR1 LNHDA, CDR2 SQIVND (reference sequence). V lost 5 bases, J lost 3 bases, and 18 bases lay in between. This CDR3 reads CASSSAPGGRTDTQYF. The CDR3 DNA follows: TGTGCCAGTAGTTCAGCCCCGGGGGGCAGGACAGATACGCAGTATTTT.

This sequence joins TRBV4-1 and TRBJ1-1; 7 bases are a match to TRBD1. This CDR3 has 17 residues. The germline V gene encodes CDR1 MGHRA and CDR2 YSYEKL. The trim removed 4 bases at V and 3 bases at J, leaving 14 bases unmatched. CDR3 sequence (DNA): TGCGCCAGCAGCCGCCGACAGGGATGGGTGTCGGACACTGAAGCTTTCTTT. This gives the protein CASSRRQGWVSDTEAFF.

The chain recombines TRBV11-2 with TRBJ2-7; tentative D call: TRBD2 (6 bases). CDR3 length equals 13 residues. Trimming removed 6 bases at V and 3 bases at J, with 12 bases between. CDR1 and CDR2 from the germline V gene are SGHAT and FQNNGV. CDR3 nucleotides: TGTGCCAGCAGGCCCCCGGGGGTCTACGAGCAGTACTTC. It yields the protein CASRPPGVYEQYF.

V gene TRBV9 combines with J gene TRBJ2-7, with 8 nucleotides matching TRBD2. CDR3 length: 14 residues. J gave up 5 bases and V 4 bases, and 8 bases lay outside the gene matches. The germline V gene has CDR1 SGDLS and CDR2 YYNGEE. The CDR3 reads CASSPTSVLDEQYF. CDR3 DNA: TGTGCCAGCAGCCCGACTAGCGTCCTCGACGAGCAGTACTTC. Supplemented by reference TRBV9 and TRBJ2-7, the full variable domain reads DSGVTQTPKHLITATGQRVTLRCSPRSGDLSVYWYQQSLDQGLQFLIQYYNGEERAKGNILERFSAQQFPDLHSELNLSSLELGDSALYFCASSPTSVLDEQYFGPGTRLTVT.

This chain joins TRBV7-9 and TRBJ2-7; TRBD1 might be the D (6 bases). Per germline, CDR1 SEHNR and CDR2 FQNEAQ (reference sequence). The CDR3 runs to 15 residues. V was cut by 2 bases and J by 2 bases, with 13 bases left in between. CDR3 protein: CASSLPGRGAYEQYF. As DNA, the CDR3 is TGTGCCAGCAGCTTACCGGGCAGGGGTGCCTACGAGCAGTACTTC. The full variable domain, in which reference TRBV7-9 and TRBJ2-7 provide the parts outside the CDR3, is DTGVSQNPRHKITKRGQNVTFRCDPISEHNRLYWYRQTLGQGPEFLTYFQNEAQLEKSRLLSDRFSAERPKGSFSTLEIQRTEQGDSAMYLCASSLPGRGAYEQYFGPGTRLTVT.

The rearrangement joins TRBV9 to TRBJ2-5; 9 bases align to TRBD2. Germline CDR1 SGDLS, CDR2 YYNGEE. The CDR3 consists of 18 residues. The trim removed 1 base at V and 5 bases at J, leaving 15 bases unmatched. The CDR3 loop is CASSVTARVAGERETQYF. In DNA, the CDR3 is TGTGCCAGCAGCGTAACGGCGCGAGTAGCGGGAGAAAGGGAGACCCAGTACTTC.

The chain couples TRBV2 to TRBJ2-3; tentative D call: TRBD2 (6 bases). V lost 3 bases and J 6 bases, leaving 19 bases between the germline ends. CDR1 and CDR2 from the germline V gene are SNHLY and FYNNEI. This CDR3 has 16 amino acids. The CDR3 protein is CASSEAGPRNGDTQYF. The CDR3 nucleotides are TGTGCCAGCAGTGAGGCGGGACCTCGAAACGGGGATACGCAGTATTTT. Combining the CDR3 with reference TRBV2 and TRBJ2-3 gives the whole variable domain EPEVTQTPSHQVTQMGQEVILRCVPISNHLYFYWYRQILGQKVEFLVSFYNNEISEKSEIFDDQFSVERPDGSNFTLKIRSTKLEDSAMYFCASSEAGPRNGDTQYFGPGTRLTVL.